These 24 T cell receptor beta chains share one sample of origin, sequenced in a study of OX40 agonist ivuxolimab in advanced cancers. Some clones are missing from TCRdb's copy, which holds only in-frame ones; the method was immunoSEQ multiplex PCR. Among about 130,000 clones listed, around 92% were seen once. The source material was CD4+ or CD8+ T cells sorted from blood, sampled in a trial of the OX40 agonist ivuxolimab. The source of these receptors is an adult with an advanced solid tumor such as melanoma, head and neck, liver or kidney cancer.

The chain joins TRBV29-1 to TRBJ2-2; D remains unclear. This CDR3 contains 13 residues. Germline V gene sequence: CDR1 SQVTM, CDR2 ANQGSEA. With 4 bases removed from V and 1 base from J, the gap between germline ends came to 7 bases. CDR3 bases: TGCAGCGTTGGGGGTTGGAACACCGGGGAGCTGTTTTTT. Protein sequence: CSVGGWNTGELFF.

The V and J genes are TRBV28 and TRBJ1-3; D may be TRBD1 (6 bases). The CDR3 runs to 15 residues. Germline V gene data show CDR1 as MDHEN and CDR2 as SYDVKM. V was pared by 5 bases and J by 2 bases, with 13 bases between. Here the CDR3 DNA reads TGTGCCAGCAGTCTCCCCAAGGGGGCTGGAAACACCATATATTTT. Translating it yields CASSLPKGAGNTIYF.

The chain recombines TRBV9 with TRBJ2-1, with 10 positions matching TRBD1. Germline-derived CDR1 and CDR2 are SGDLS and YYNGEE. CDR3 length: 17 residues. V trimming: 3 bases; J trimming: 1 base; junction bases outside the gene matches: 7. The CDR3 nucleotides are TGTGCCAGCAGCGCTGATGGGACAGGGGCTTCCTACAATGAGCAGTTCTTC. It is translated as CASSADGTGASYNEQFF.

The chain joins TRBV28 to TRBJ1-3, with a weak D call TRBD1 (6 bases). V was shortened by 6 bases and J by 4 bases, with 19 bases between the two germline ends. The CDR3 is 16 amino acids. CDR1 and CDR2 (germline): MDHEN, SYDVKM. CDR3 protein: CASSRLETGSGNTIYF. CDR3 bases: TGTGCCAGCAGCCGCCTAGAAACAGGGTCCGGAAACACCATATATTTT.

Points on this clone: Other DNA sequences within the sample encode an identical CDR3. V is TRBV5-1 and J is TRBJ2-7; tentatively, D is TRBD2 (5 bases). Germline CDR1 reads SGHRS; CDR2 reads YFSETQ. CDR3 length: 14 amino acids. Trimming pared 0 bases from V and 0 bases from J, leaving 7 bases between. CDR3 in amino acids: CASSLEDSSYEQYF. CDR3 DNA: TGCGCCAGCAGCTTGGAGGACTCCTCCTACGAGCAGTACTTC.

CDR3 in amino acids: CASSVRRGPDTQYF. CDR3 nucleotides: TGTGCCAGCAGCGTCCGCCGGGGTCCAGATACGCAGTATTTT. The chain is built from TRBV11-3 and TRBJ2-3; a weak D match, TRBD2 (5 bases). CDR1 SGHNT and CDR2 YENEEA come from the germline V gene. The CDR3 sequence is 14 residues long. V lost 5 bases, J lost 4 bases, and 13 bases lay in between.

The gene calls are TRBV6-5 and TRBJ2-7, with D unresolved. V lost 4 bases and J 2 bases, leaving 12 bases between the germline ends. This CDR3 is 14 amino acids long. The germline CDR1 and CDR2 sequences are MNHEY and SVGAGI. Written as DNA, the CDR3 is TGTGCCAGCAGTTCGACGGGTGGGCCCTACGAGCAGTACTTC. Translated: CASSSTGGPYEQYF.

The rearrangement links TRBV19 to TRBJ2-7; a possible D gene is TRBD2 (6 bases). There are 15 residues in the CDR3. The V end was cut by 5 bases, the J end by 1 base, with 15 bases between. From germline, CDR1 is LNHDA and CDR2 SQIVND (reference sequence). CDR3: CASSFWVAESYEQYF. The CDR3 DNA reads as TGTGCCAGTAGTTTTTGGGTAGCGGAATCCTACGAGCAGTACTTC.

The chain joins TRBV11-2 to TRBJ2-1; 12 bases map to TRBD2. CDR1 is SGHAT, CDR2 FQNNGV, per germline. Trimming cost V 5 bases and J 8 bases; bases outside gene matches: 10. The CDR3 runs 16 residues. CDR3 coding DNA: TGTGCCAGCAGCCCGCGACTAGCGGGAGCGATGTATGAGCAGTTCTTC. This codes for CASSPRLAGAMYEQFF.

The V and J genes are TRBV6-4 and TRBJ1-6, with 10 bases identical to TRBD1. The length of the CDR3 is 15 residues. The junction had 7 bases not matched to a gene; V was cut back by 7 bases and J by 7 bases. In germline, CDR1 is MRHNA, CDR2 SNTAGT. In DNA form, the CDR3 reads TGTGCCAGCACCCGCGGGGGACAGGGGAATTCACCCCTCCACTTT. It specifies CASTRGGQGNSPLHF.

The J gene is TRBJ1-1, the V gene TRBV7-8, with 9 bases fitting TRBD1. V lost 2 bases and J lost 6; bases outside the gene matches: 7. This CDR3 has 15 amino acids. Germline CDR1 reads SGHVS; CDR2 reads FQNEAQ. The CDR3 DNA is TGTGCCAGCAGCTTAACAGGGGGCAAGTCTCCTGAAGCTTTCTTT. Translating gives CASSLTGGKSPEAFF.

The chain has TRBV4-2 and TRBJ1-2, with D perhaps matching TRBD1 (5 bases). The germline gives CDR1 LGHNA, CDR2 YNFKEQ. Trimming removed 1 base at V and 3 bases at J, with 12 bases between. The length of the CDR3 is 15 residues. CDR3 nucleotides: TGTGCCAGCAGCCAAGTTGGGGGGTTCGACTATGGCTACACCTTC. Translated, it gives CASSQVGGFDYGYTF.

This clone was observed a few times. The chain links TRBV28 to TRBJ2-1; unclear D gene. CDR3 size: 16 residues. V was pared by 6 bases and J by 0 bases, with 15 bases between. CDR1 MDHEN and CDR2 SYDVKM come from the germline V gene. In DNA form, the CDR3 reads TGTGCCAGCAGCCAAACTCCTGTTAGCTCCTACAATGAGCAGTTCTTC. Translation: CASSQTPVSSYNEQFF. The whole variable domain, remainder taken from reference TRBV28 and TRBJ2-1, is DVKVTQSSRYLVKRTGEKVFLECVQDMDHENMFWYRQDPGLGLRLIYFSYDVKMKEKGDIPEGYSVSREKKERFSLILESASTNQTSMYLCASSQTPVSSYNEQFFGPGTRLTVL.

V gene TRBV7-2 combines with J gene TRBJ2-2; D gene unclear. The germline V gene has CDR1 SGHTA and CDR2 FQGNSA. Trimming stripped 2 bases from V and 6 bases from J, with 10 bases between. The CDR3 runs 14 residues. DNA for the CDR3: TGTGCCAGCAGCTTAAGGGTGTTTGCCGGGGAGCTGTTTTTT. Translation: CASSLRVFAGELFF. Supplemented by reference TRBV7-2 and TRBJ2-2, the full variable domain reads GAGVSQSPSNKVTEKGKDVELRCDPISGHTALYWYRQSLGQGLEFLIYFQGNSAPDKSGLPSDRFSAERTGGSVSTLTIQRTQQEDSAVYLCASSLRVFAGELFFGEGSRLTVL.

The CDR3 reads CASNPGTANTEAFF. CDR3 nucleotide sequence: TGTGCCAGCAACCCGGGGACAGCCAACACTGAAGCTTTCTTT. This rearrangement joins TRBV7-8 to TRBJ1-1; TRBD1 matches 7 bases. Losses at the gene ends were 7 bases for V and 2 bases for J; bases not matched to a gene: 7. The CDR3 totals 14 residues. Per the germline V gene, CDR1 is SGHVS and CDR2 is FQNEAQ. The full variable domain, in which reference TRBV7-8 and TRBJ1-1 provide the parts outside the CDR3, is GAGVSQSPRYKVAKRGQDVALRCDPISGHVSLFWYQQALGQGPEFLTYFQNEAQLDKSGLPSDRFFAERPEGSVSTLKIQRTQQEDSAVYLCASNPGTANTEAFFGQGTRLTVV.

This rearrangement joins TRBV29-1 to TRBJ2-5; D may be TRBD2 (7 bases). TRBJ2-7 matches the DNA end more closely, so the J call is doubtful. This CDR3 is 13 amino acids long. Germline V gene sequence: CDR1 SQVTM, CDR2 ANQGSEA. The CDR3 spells CSVGGHWEYEQYF. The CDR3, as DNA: TGCAGCGTCGGGGGGCACTGGGAGTACGAGCAGTACTTC.

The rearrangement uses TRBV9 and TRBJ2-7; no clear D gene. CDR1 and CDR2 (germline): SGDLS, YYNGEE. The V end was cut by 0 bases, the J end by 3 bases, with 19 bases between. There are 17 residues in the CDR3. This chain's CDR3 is CASSVEEILRNSYEQYF. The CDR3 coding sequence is TGTGCCAGCAGCGTAGAGGAGATCCTCAGAAATAGCTACGAGCAGTACTTC.

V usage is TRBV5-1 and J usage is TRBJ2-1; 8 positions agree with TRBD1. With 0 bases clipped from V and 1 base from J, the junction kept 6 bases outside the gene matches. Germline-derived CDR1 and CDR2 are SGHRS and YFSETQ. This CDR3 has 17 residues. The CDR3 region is CASSLASGQASYNEQFF. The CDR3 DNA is TGCGCCAGCAGCTTGGCTTCGGGACAGGCATCCTACAATGAGCAGTTCTTC.

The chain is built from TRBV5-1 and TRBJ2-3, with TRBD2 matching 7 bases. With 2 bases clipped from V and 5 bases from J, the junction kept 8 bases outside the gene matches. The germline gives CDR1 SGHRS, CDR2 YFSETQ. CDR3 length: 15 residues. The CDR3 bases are TGCGCCAGCAGCTTTAGCGGGCTGCGGGAAGATACGCAGTATTTT. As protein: CASSFSGLREDTQYF.

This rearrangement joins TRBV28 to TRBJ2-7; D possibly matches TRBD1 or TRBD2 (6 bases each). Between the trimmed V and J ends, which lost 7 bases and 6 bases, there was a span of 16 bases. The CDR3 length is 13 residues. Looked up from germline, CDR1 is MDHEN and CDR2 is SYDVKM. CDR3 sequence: CASKGGSVGEQYF. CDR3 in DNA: TGTGCCAGCAAGGGGGGATCAGTTGGCGAGCAGTACTTC.

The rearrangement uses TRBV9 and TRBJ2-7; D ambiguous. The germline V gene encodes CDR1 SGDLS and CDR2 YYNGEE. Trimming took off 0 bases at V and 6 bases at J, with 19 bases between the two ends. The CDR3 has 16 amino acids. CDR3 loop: CASSVGRGDPLSEQYF. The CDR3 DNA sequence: TGTGCCAGCAGCGTAGGCCGTGGGGATCCTCTCTCCGAGCAGTACTTC.

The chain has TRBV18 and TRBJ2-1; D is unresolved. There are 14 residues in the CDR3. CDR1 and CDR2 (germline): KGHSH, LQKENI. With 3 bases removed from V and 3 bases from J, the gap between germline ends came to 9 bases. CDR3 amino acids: CASSPTTNYNEQFF. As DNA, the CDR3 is TGTGCCAGCTCACCGACGACAAACTACAATGAGCAGTTCTTC. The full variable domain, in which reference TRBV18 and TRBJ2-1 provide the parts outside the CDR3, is NAGVMQNPRHLVRRRGQEARLRCSPMKGHSHVYWYRQLPEEGLKFMVYLQKENIIDESGMPKERFSAEFPKEGPSILRIQQVVRGDSAAYFCASSPTTNYNEQFFGPGTRLTVL.

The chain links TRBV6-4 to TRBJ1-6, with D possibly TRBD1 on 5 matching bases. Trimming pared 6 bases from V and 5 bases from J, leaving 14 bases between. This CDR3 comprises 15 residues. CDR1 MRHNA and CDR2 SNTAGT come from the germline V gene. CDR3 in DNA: TGTGCCAGCAGCCAGTACCAGGGCAATAATTCACCCCTCCACTTT. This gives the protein CASSQYQGNNSPLHF.

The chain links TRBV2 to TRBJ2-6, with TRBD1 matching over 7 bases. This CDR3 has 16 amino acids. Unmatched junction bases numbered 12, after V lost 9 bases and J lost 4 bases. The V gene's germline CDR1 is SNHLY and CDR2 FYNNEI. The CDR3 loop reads CARGPGQPAGANVLTF. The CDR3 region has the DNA TGTGCCAGGGGGCCGGGACAGCCGGCCGGGGCCAACGTCCTGACTTTC.